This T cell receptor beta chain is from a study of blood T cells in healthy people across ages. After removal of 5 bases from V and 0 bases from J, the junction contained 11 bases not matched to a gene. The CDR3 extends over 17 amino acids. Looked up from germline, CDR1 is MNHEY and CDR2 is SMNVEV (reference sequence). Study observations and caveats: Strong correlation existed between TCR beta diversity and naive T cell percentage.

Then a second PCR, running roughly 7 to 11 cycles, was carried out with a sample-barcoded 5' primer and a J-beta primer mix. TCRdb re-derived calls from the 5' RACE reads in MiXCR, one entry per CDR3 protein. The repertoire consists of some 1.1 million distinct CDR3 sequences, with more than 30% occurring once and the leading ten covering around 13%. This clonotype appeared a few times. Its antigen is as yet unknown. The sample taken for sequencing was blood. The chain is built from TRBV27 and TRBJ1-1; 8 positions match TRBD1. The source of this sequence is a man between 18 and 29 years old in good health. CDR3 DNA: TGTGCCAGCAGTCCAAGCCAGGGGGCCCGCATGAACACTGAAGCTTTCTTT. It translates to CASSPSQGARMNTEAFF.